The source of this T cell receptor beta chain is a study of identical twins. From germline, CDR1 is DFQATT and CDR2 SNEGSKA (reference sequence). V shed 3 bases and J 3 bases; nucleotides not matched to a gene: 2. This CDR3 region has 14 residues. TCRdb fed the 5' RACE reads into MiXCR, producing one record per CDR3 protein. The sample yields 550,000 to 700,000 distinct CDR3 sequences, 21% seen once. The data also belong to a second study, concerning T cells expressing NK-cell markers. That work adds: HCMV seropositivity characterized most of the eight sequenced donors, and seronegativity one.

The chain links TRBV20-1 to TRBJ2-1; TRBD2 aligns across 10 bases. The sequencing sample was made of PBMCs. The TCR sequence derives from a woman aged 18-29 years in good health. The CDR3 DNA is TGCAGTGCTAGCCTAGCGGGAGACTACAATGAGCAGTTCTTC. Protein sequence: CSASLAGDYNEQFF.